Sequencing of this TCR beta chain was carried out in a study of CD8+CD57+ T cells in acquired aplastic anemia. Study information: The average for DNA from sorted CD4+ and CD8+ cells was 2.5 to 4 ug. Notes on the study in general: Common to patients and controls were twenty-nine CD8+ CDR3 sequences.

Of note for this clonotype: What it recognizes is unknown. The germline gene is not matched at one end of the junction; a read error may be the cause.

This CDR3 is built from 14 residues. Germline V gives CDR1 MGHDK, CDR2 SYGVNS. Profiling of TCR beta VDJ combinations and CDR3 sequences used genomic DNA as template. Using its own MiXCR run on the reads, TCRdb lists one record per CDR3 protein. This table holds more than 200,000 distinct CDR3 sequences, about half found once. Patients picked for sequencing had shown CD8+CD57+ cell expansion detected by flow cytometry. The cohort consisted entirely of patients having severe acquired aplastic anemia. At the time of blood sampling, patients had not yet received any therapy. The V call is TRBV25-1, the J call TRBJ2-7; either TRBD1 or TRBD2 may supply D (5 bases each). The specimen was sorted CD4+, CD8+, or CD8+CD57+ T cells (not recorded which) from PBMCs. This sequence was found in a human donor with aplastic anemia. In nucleotides, the CDR3 is TGTGCCATCAGTGAGCCCGTGGGGGAAGACGAGCAGTACTTC. Its translation: CAISEPVGEDEQYF.